The 28 T cell receptor beta chains given below trace back to one sample, sequenced in a study of graft-versus-host responses after intestinal transplantation. These receptors have no known antigen. TCRdb's table, derived via immunoSEQ multiplex PCR, lists solely in-frame clones and lacks some. Of about 88,000 clones in the sample, almost 90% were seen once. The sample consisted of unstimulated CD4+ T cells sorted from spleen or lymph node cells, taken before intestinal transplant. The receptors stem from a human donor who received an intestinal transplant.

The rearrangement uses TRBV6-5 and TRBJ2-1, with D possibly TRBD2 on 6 matching bases. CDR3 length equals 15 residues. The V end lost 2 bases, the J end lost 4 bases, and 12 bases lay between the germline ends. Germline V gives CDR1 MNHEY, CDR2 SVGAGI. In DNA form, the CDR3 reads TGTGCCAGCAGTTACGCGGCACGGGAGTACAATGAGCAGTTCTTC. Translating it yields CASSYAAREYNEQFF.

This chain connects TRBV5-1 to TRBJ1-1; the D is unclear. V was shortened by 4 bases and J by 1 base, with 8 bases between the two germline ends. This CDR3 is 13 amino acids long. Germline assignment: CDR1 SGHRS and CDR2 YFSETQ. The DNA for the CDR3 is TGCGCCAGCAGCCGGGGTGAGAACACTGAAGCTTTCTTT. It translates to CASSRGENTEAFF. Based on the CDR3 plus reference TRBV5-1 and TRBJ1-1, the full variable domain is KAGVTQTPRYLIKTRGQQVTLSCSPISGHRSVSWYQQTPGQGLQFLFEYFSETQRNKGNFPGRFSGRQFSNSRSEMNVSTLELGDSALYLCASSRGENTEAFFGQGTRLTVV.

The chain employs TRBV18 and TRBJ2-7; D may be TRBD2 (5 bases). This CDR3 contains 12 residues. The V end lost 6 bases, the J end lost 2 bases, and 8 bases lay between the germline ends. Looked up from germline, CDR1 is KGHSH and CDR2 is LQKENI. The CDR3 protein is CASSPGTYEQYF. The CDR3 DNA follows: TGTGCCAGCTCCCCGGGGACCTACGAGCAGTACTTC.

The chain couples TRBV25-1 to TRBJ2-5, with 10 bases lining up with TRBD1. Germline CDR1 MGHDK, CDR2 SYGVNS. The junction had 8 bases not matched to a gene; V was cut back by 6 bases and J by 4 bases. The CDR3 sequence is 15 residues long. The CDR3 region has the DNA TGTGCCAGCAGCCTAAGGACAGGGGGGTTAGAGACCCAGTACTTC. Encoded protein: CASSLRTGGLETQYF.

This chain connects TRBV29-1 to TRBJ1-3; the D gene is possibly TRBD1 (6 bases). Trimming took 4 bases from V and 0 from J, leaving 7 bases between them. The V gene's germline CDR1 is SQVTM and CDR2 ANQGSEA. This CDR3 region has 13 residues. The CDR3 protein is CSVGQVSGNTIYF. The CDR3 DNA reads TGCAGCGTTGGACAGGTCTCTGGAAACACCATATATTTT.

This sequence joins TRBV29-1 and TRBJ1-1, with D perhaps matching TRBD1 (5 bases). V lost 4 bases and J lost 2, with 14 bases in between. The CDR3 has 14 amino acids. In germline, CDR1 is SQVTM, CDR2 ANQGSEA. CDR3 loop: CSVVGPGQNTEAFF. As DNA, the CDR3 is TGCAGCGTTGTGGGGCCAGGGCAAAACACTGAAGCTTTCTTT.

The V call is TRBV18, the J call TRBJ2-5; D is possibly TRBD2 (6 bases). The CDR3 loop spans 12 amino acids. V was trimmed by 3 bases and J by 4 bases, leaving 6 bases between them. Germline-derived CDR1 and CDR2 are KGHSH and LQKENI. The chain's CDR3 is CASSPSGETQYF. The CDR3 DNA sequence: TGTGCCAGCTCACCTAGCGGAGAGACCCAGTACTTC.

The chain couples TRBV4-2 to TRBJ2-5; D unresolved. The J call may be faulty, since TRBJ2-7 better matches the DNA end. The CDR3 covers 12 residues. In germline, CDR1 is LGHNA, CDR2 YNFKEQ. CDR3 region: CASSQDKNEQYF. The CDR3 bases are TGTGCCAGCAGCCAAGACAAGAACGAGCAGTACTTC.

The rearrangement links TRBV6-1 to TRBJ2-3, with TRBD2 as a possible D gene (6 bases). The CDR3 consists of 15 residues. The V end lost 6 bases, the J end lost 2 bases, and 15 bases lay between the germline ends. The V gene's germline CDR1 is MNHNS and CDR2 SASEGT. CDR3 bases: TGTGCCAGCAGCATCGGAGGGACTTCCACAGATACGCAGTATTTT. Translating gives CASSIGGTSTDTQYF.

V usage is TRBV2 and J usage is TRBJ1-6; the D is unclear. The CDR3 covers 12 residues. Germline CDR1 SNHLY, CDR2 FYNNEI. V lost 6 bases and J lost 6, with 6 bases in between. Here the CDR3 DNA reads TGTGCCAGCAGCCCCTGTAATTCACCCCTCCACTTT. This encodes CASSPCNSPLHF.

The chain employs TRBV25-1 and TRBJ1-2; D ambiguous. The ends were cut back, 0 bases at V and 6 bases at J, with 5 bases in the middle. The CDR3 has 12 amino acids. Germline CDR1 and CDR2: MGHDK and SYGVNS. Written as DNA, the CDR3 is TGTGCCAGCAGTGAATATGGAGATGGCTACACCTTC. It specifies CASSEYGDGYTF.

The V gene is TRBV29-1, the J gene TRBJ2-1; TRBD1 aligns across 10 bases. The CDR3 runs 12 residues. Germline CDR1 and CDR2: SQVTM and ANQGSEA. Written as DNA, the CDR3 is TGCGCCGACAGGGGGCCAGGAAATGAGCAGTTCTTC. Protein: CADRGPGNEQFF.

The rearrangement links TRBV11-1 to TRBJ1-2; D is unresolved. V was clipped by 1 base and J by 3 bases, with 12 bases between them. The CDR3 is 15 amino acids. Germline assignment: CDR1 SGHAT and CDR2 FQDESV (reference sequence). The CDR3 here is CASSLEWREDYGYTF. The CDR3 DNA sequence: TGTGCCAGCAGCTTAGAGTGGAGGGAGGACTATGGCTACACCTTC.

CDR3 residues: CASKASGTDTQYF. CDR3 sequence (DNA): TGTGCCAGCAAGGCTAGCGGAACAGATACGCAGTATTTT. This chain uses TRBV11-2 with TRBJ2-3; TRBD2 matches 7 bases. Germline CDR1 and CDR2: SGHAT and FQNNGV. Losses at the gene ends were 7 bases for V and 3 bases for J; bases not matched to a gene: 4. The CDR3 is 13 residues long. Full variable domain (rest looked up from reference TRBV11-2 and TRBJ2-3): EAGVAQSPRYKIIEKRQSVAFWCNPISGHATLYWYQQILGQGPKLLIQFQNNGVVDDSQLPKDRFSAERLKGVDSTLKIQPAKLEDSAVYLCASKASGTDTQYFGPGTRLTVL.

This rearrangement joins TRBV9 to TRBJ2-5, with 9 bases matching TRBD1. Germline trimming cut 0 bases from V and 5 bases from J; bases unmatched to any gene: 8. Looked up from germline, CDR1 is SGDLS and CDR2 is YYNGEE. The length of the CDR3 is 16 residues. Here the CDR3 DNA reads TGTGCCAGCAGCGTAGCAGCGAACAGGGGGCTTGAGACCCAGTACTTC. It encodes CASSVAANRGLETQYF. Looking up the rest from reference TRBV9 and TRBJ2-5 gives the full variable domain: DSGVTQTPKHLITATGQRVTLRCSPRSGDLSVYWYQQSLDQGLQFLIQYYNGEERAKGNILERFSAQQFPDLHSELNLSSLELGDSALYFCASSVAANRGLETQYFGPGTRLLVL.

J is TRBJ2-7 and V is TRBV28, with D hard to call. V dropped 8 bases and J dropped 3 bases, with 17 bases sitting between them. The CDR3 contains 14 residues. Germline V lookup: CDR1 MDHEN, CDR2 SYDVKM. In nucleotides, the CDR3 is TGTGCCAGCTCCTCCCCTGGGCGAATCTACGAGCAGTACTTC. Translation gives CASSSPGRIYEQYF.

The rearrangement joins TRBV4-1 to TRBJ2-6, with 7 bases matching TRBD1. V shed 3 bases and J 1 base; nucleotides not matched to a gene: 9. CDR1 is MGHRA, CDR2 YSYEKL, per germline. This CDR3 region has 18 residues. CDR3 in DNA: TGCGCCAGCAGCCAGCTGGGACAGTCGGTATCTGGGGCCAACGTCCTGACTTTC. Encoded protein: CASSQLGQSVSGANVLTF.

This clone was detected once. This chain links TRBV5-1 with TRBJ2-2, with 12 bases matching TRBD2. Germline CDR1 SGHRS, CDR2 YFSETQ. CDR3 length: 14 residues. V trimming: 3 bases; J trimming: 9 bases; junction bases outside the gene matches: 3. CDR3: CASSYGTSGRELFF. Here the CDR3 DNA reads TGCGCCAGCAGCTACGGGACTAGCGGGCGGGAGCTGTTTTTT. The full variable domain, rest sourced from reference TRBV5-1 and TRBJ2-2, is KAGVTQTPRYLIKTRGQQVTLSCSPISGHRSVSWYQQTPGQGLQFLFEYFSETQRNKGNFPGRFSGRQFSNSRSEMNVSTLELGDSALYLCASSYGTSGRELFFGEGSRLTVL.

On this clone: A junction boundary mismatches the germline segment, possibly from a read error. The chain links TRBV11-1 to TRBJ2-5; possible D gene TRBD2, 6 bases. There are 11 residues in the CDR3. From germline, CDR1 is SGHAT and CDR2 FQDESV (reference sequence). CDR3 residues: CASSLGEDYHF. CDR3 nucleotides: TGTGCCAGCAGCTTAGGCGAGGACTACCACTTC.

CDR3 bases: TGTGCTAGTGGTTTGGTACCGGGACAGGATGGGCAGCCCCAGCATTTT. Protein sequence: CASGLVPGQDGQPQHF. V and J are TRBV12-5 and TRBJ1-5; 8 nucleotides agree with TRBD1. Germline V CDR1 and CDR2: LGHNT, FRNRAP. The CDR3 totals 16 residues. J gave up 7 bases and V 0 bases, and 8 bases lay outside the gene matches. Supplemented by reference TRBV12-5 and TRBJ1-5, the full variable domain reads DARVTQTPRHKVTEMGQEVTMRCQPILGHNTVFWYRQTMMQGLELLAYFRNRAPLDDSGMPKDRFSAEMPDATLATLKIQPSEPRDSAVYFCASGLVPGQDGQPQHFGDGTRLSIL.

The genes are TRBV5-1 and TRBJ1-3; TRBD1 aligns across 9 bases. V gave up 0 bases and J gave up 8 bases; unmatched junction bases: 6. Germline V gene lookup returns CDR1 SGHRS and CDR2 YFSETQ. The length of the CDR3 is 15 residues. CDR3 in amino acids: CASSLGDRDSHTIYF. In DNA form, the CDR3 reads TGCGCCAGCAGCTTGGGGGACAGGGATAGTCACACCATATATTTT. The complete variable domain, with remaining parts taken from reference TRBV5-1 and TRBJ1-3, reads KAGVTQTPRYLIKTRGQQVTLSCSPISGHRSVSWYQQTPGQGLQFLFEYFSETQRNKGNFPGRFSGRQFSNSRSEMNVSTLELGDSALYLCASSLGDRDSHTIYFGEGSWLTVV.

This sequence joins TRBV7-2 and TRBJ1-2; tentative D call: TRBD1 (5 bases). CDR3 length: 14 amino acids. CDR1 SGHTA and CDR2 FQGNSA come from the germline V gene. V shed 2 bases and J shed 4 bases, with 11 bases lying between them. Written as DNA, the CDR3 is TGTGCCAGCAGCTTAAAATCCGACAGCTATGGCTACACCTTC. It encodes CASSLKSDSYGYTF. Full variable domain (rest looked up from reference TRBV7-2 and TRBJ1-2): GAGVSQSPSNKVTEKGKDVELRCDPISGHTALYWYRQSLGQGLEFLIYFQGNSAPDKSGLPSDRFSAERTGGSVSTLTIQRTQQEDSAVYLCASSLKSDSYGYTFGSGTRLTVV.

The chain has TRBV7-3 and TRBJ2-1; TRBD2 might be the D (5 bases). The CDR3 contains 15 residues. Germline values: CDR1 SGHTA, CDR2 FQGTGA. The ends were cut back, 4 bases at V and 0 bases at J, with 10 bases in the middle. This CDR3 is CASSSASSSYNEQFF. The CDR3 coding sequence is TGTGCCAGCAGCTCCGCTAGCAGCTCCTACAATGAGCAGTTCTTC.

The rearrangement joins TRBV19 to TRBJ1-1, with 7 positions matching TRBD1. The CDR3 extends over 17 amino acids. Germline V CDR1 and CDR2: LNHDA, SQIVND (reference sequence). With 5 bases clipped from V and 5 bases from J, the junction kept 17 bases outside the gene matches. The CDR3 region is CASSPRGRQGLGTEAFF. CDR3 nucleotide sequence: TGTGCCAGTAGTCCTCGGGGACGACAGGGATTGGGGACTGAAGCTTTCTTT.

The genes are TRBV5-1 and TRBJ2-7; 7 positions agree with TRBD2. V lost 2 bases and J lost 6; bases outside the gene matches: 5. The germline gives CDR1 SGHRS, CDR2 YFSETQ. CDR3 length: 13 amino acids. CDR3 sequence reads: CASSFRWGGEQYF. In DNA form, the CDR3 reads TGCGCCAGCAGCTTTCGTTGGGGGGGCGAGCAGTACTTC. The whole variable domain, remainder taken from reference TRBV5-1 and TRBJ2-7, is KAGVTQTPRYLIKTRGQQVTLSCSPISGHRSVSWYQQTPGQGLQFLFEYFSETQRNKGNFPGRFSGRQFSNSRSEMNVSTLELGDSALYLCASSFRWGGEQYFGPGTRLTVT.

The V and J genes are TRBV5-4 and TRBJ2-1, with a tentative D call TRBD2 (5 bases). The CDR3 spans 13 residues. Looked up from germline, CDR1 is SGHNT and CDR2 is YYREEE (reference sequence). Trimming stripped 3 bases from V and 6 bases from J, with 10 bases between. CDR3 nucleotide sequence: TGTGCCAGCAGCTCCGGGAATCTCAATGAGCAGTTCTTC. Translated, it gives CASSSGNLNEQFF.

This chain joins TRBV19 and TRBJ1-3; no definite D call. CDR3 length equals 14 residues. Germline lookup yields CDR1 LNHDA and CDR2 SQIVND (reference sequence). Trimming pared 7 bases from V and 1 base from J, leaving 11 bases between. The CDR3: CASISRGSGNTIYF. The CDR3 bases are TGTGCCAGTATCTCGAGAGGATCTGGAAACACCATATATTTT.

The V call is TRBV9, the J call TRBJ2-2; 7 bases agree with TRBD1. The V gene end was trimmed by 4 bases and the J gene end by 9 bases; junction bases not matched to a gene: 6. CDR3 size: 13 residues. Germline V CDR1 and CDR2: SGDLS, YYNGEE. The CDR3 reads CASSILGGRELFF. Written as DNA, the CDR3 is TGTGCCAGCAGCATCCTAGGGGGCCGGGAGCTGTTTTTT.